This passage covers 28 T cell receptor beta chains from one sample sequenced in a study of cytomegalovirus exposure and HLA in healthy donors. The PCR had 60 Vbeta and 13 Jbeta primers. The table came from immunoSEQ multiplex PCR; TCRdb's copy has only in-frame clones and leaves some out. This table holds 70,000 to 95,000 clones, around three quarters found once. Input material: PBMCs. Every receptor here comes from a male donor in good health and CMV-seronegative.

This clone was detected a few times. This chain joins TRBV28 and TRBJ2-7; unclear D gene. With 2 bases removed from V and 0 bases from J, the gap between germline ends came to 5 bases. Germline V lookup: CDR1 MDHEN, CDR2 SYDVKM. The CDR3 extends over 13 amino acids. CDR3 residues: CASSLPNSYEQYF. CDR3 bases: TGTGCCAGCAGTTTACCAAACTCCTACGAGCAGTACTTC.

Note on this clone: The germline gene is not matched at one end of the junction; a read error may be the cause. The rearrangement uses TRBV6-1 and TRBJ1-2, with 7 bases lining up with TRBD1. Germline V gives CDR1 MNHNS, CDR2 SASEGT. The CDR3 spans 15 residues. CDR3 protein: CASSEGIGTAYGYPF. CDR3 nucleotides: TGTGCCAGCAGTGAAGGTATAGGGACAGCATATGGCTACCCCTTC.

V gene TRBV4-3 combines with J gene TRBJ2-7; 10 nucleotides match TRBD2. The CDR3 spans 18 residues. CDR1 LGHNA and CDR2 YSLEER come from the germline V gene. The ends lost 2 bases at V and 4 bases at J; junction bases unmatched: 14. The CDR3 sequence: CASSQWTSGISLGYEQYF. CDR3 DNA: TGCGCCAGCAGCCAATGGACTAGCGGTATTTCACTTGGGTACGAGCAGTACTTC.

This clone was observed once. The CDR3 region has the DNA TGTGCCAGCTCGACTCCGACCGAGCAGTACTTC. Its translation is CASSTPTEQYF. This chain connects TRBV6-1 to TRBJ2-7, with D hard to call. CDR1 and CDR2 from the germline V gene are MNHNS and SASEGT. The CDR3 runs to 11 residues. V dropped 8 bases and J dropped 6 bases, with 11 bases sitting between them.

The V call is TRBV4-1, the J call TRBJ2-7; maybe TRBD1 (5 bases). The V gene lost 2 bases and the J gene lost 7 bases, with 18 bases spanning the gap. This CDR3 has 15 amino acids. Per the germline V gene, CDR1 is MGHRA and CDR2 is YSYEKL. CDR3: CASSQWGGTIMEQYF. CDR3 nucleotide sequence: TGCGCCAGCAGCCAATGGGGCGGTACCATTATGGAGCAGTACTTC.

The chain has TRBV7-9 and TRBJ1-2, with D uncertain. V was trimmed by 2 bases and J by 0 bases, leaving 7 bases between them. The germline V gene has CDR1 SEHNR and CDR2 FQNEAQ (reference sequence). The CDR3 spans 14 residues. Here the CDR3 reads CASSLSTSNYGYTF. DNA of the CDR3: TGTGCCAGCAGCTTATCGACTTCTAACTATGGCTACACCTTC.

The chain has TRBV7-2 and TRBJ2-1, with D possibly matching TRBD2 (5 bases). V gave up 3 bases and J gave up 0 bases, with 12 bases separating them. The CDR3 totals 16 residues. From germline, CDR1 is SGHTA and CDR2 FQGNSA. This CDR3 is CASSFPGLASYNEQFF. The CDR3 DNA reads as TGTGCCAGCAGCTTCCCAGGTCTAGCCTCCTACAATGAGCAGTTCTTC.

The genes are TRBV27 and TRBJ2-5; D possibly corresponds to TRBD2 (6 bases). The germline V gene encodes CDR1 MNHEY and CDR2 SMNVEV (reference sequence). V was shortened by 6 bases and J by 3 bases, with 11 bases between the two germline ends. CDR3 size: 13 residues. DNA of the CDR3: TGTGCCAGCAGATCCGGCGGGGAAGAGACCCAGTACTTC. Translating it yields CASRSGGEETQYF.

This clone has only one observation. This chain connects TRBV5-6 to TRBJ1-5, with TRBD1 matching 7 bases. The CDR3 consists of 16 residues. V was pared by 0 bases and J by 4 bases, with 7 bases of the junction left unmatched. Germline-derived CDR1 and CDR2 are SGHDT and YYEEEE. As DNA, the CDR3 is TGTGCCAGCAGCTTGGCCTCAGGGGGTTGGAATCAGCCCCAGCATTTT. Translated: CASSLASGGWNQPQHF.

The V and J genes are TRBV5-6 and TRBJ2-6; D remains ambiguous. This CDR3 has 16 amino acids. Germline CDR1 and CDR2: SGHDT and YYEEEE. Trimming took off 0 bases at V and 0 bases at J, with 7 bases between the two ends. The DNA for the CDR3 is TGTGCCAGCAGCTTGGTTCTTGTCTCTGGGGCCAACGTCCTGACTTTC. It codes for CASSLVLVSGANVLTF.

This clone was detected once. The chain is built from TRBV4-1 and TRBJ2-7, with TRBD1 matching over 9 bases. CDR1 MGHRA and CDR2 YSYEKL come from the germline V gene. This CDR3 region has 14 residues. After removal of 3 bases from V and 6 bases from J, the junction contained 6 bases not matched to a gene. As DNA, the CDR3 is TGCGCCAGCAGCCAGACGGACAGGGGTTGCGAGCAGTACTTC. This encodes CASSQTDRGCEQYF.

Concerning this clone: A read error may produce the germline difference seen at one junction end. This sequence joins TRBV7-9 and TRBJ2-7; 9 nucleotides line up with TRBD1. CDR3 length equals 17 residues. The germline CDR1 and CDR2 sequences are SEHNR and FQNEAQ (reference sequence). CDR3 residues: CSSSMTTPGQGGHEQYF. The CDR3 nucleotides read TGTTCCAGCAGCATGACAACCCCGGGACAGGGAGGCCACGAGCAGTACTTC.

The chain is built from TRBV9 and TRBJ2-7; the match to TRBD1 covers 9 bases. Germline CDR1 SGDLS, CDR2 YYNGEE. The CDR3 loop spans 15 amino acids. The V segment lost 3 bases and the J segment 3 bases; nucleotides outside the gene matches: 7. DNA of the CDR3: TGTGCCAGCAGCGCGACGGGACAGGGTTTCTACGAGCAGTACTTC. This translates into CASSATGQGFYEQYF.

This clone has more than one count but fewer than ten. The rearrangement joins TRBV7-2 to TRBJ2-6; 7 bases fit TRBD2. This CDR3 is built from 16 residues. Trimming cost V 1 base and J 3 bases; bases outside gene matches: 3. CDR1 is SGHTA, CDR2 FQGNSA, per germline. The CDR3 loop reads CASSLGGGFGANVLTF. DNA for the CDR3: TGTGCCAGCAGCTTAGGGGGGGGTTTTGGGGCCAACGTCCTGACTTTC.

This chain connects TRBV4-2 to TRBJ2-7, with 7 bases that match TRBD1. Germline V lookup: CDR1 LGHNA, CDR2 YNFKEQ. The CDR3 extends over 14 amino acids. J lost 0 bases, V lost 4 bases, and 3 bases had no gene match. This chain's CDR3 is CASSLGQASYEQYF. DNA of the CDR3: TGTGCCAGCAGCCTCGGACAGGCCTCCTACGAGCAGTACTTC.

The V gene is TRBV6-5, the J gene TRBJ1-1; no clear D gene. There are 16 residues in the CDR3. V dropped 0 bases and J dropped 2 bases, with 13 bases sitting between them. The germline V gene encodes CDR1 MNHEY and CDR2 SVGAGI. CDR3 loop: CASSYSVLGENTEAFF. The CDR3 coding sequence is TGTGCCAGCAGTTACTCGGTGCTTGGAGAAAACACTGAAGCTTTCTTT.

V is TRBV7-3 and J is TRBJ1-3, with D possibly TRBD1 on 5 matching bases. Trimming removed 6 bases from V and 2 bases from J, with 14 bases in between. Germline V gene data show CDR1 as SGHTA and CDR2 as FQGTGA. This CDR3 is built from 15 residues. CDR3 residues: CASSTDSRAGNTIYF. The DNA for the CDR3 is TGTGCCAGCAGTACTGACAGTCGAGCTGGAAACACCATATATTTT.

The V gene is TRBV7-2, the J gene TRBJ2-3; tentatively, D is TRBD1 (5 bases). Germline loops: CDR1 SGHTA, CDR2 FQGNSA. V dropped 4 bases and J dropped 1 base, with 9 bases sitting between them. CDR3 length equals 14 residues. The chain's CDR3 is CASSSPTGTDTQYF. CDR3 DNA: TGTGCCAGCAGCTCCCCGACAGGCACAGATACGCAGTATTTT. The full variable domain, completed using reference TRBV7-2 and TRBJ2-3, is GAGVSQSPSNKVTEKGKDVELRCDPISGHTALYWYRQSLGQGLEFLIYFQGNSAPDKSGLPSDRFSAERTGGSVSTLTIQRTQQEDSAVYLCASSSPTGTDTQYFGPGTRLTVL.

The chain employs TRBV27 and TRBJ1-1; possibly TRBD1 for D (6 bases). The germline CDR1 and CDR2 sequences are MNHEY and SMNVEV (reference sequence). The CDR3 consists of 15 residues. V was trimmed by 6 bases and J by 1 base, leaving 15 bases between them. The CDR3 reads CASRVQGVGNTEAFF. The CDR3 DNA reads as TGTGCCAGCAGGGTACAGGGAGTGGGGAACACTGAAGCTTTCTTT.

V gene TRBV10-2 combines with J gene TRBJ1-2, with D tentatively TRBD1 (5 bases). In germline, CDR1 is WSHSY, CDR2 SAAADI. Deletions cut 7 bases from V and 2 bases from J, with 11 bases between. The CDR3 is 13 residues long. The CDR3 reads CASTRQLNYGYTF. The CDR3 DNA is TGCGCCAGCACTCGACAGCTAAACTATGGCTACACCTTC.

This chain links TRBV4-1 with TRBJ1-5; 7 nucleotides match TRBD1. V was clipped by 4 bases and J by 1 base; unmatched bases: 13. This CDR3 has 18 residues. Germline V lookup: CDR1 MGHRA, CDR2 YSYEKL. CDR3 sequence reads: CASSRRVPGQSSNQPQHF. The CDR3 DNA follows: TGCGCCAGCAGCCGACGAGTCCCGGGACAGTCCAGCAATCAGCCCCAGCATTTT.

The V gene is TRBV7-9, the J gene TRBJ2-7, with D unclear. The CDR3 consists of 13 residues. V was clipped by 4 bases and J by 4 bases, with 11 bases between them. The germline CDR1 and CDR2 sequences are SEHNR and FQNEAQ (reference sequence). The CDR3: CASSSVSWYEQYF. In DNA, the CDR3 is TGTGCCAGCAGCTCAGTATCCTGGTACGAGCAGTACTTC. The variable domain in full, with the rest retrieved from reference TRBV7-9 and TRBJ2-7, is DTGVSQNPRHKITKRGQNVTFRCDPISEHNRLYWYRQTLGQGPEFLTYFQNEAQLEKSRLLSDRFSAERPKGSFSTLEIQRTEQGDSAMYLCASSSVSWYEQYFGPGTRLTVT.

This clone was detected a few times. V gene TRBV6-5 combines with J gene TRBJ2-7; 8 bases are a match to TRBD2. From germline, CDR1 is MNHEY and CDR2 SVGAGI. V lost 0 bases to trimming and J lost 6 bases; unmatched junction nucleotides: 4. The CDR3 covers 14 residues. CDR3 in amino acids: CASSYSPGGREQYF. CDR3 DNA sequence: TGTGCCAGCAGTTACTCGCCGGGGGGGCGCGAGCAGTACTTC.

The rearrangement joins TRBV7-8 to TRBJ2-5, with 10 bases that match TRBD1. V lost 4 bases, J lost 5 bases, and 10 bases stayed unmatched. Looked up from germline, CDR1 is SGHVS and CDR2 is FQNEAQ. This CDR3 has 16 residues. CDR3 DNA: TGTGCCAGCAGCTCCGACAGGGGGCACGGGGGTGAGACCCAGTACTTC. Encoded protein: CASSSDRGHGGETQYF.

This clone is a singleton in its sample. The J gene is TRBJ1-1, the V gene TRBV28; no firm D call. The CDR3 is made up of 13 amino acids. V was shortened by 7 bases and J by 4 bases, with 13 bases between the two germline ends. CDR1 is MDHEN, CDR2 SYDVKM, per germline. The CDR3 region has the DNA TGTGCCAGCAAGGGCTCAGCGGGCACTGAAGCTTTCTTT. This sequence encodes CASKGSAGTEAFF.

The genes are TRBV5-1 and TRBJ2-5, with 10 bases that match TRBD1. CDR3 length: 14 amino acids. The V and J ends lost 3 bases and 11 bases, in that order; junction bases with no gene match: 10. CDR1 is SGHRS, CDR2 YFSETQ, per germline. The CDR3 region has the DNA TGCGCCAGCAGCTCGGGACAGGGGTCGGGTGAGCAGTACTTC. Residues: CASSSGQGSGEQYF.

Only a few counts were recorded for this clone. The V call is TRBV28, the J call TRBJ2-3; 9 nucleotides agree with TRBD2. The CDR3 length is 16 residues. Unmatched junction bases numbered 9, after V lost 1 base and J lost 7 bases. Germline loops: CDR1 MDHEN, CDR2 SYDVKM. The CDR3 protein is CASSLSRGGGRHTQYF. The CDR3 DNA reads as TGTGCCAGCAGTTTATCCCGCGGGGGGGGCAGGCATACGCAGTATTTT.

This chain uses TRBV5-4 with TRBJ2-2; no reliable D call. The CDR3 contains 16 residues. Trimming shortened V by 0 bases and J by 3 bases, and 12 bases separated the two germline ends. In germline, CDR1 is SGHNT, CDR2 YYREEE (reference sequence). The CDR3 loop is CASSLGGSVDTGELFF. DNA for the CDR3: TGTGCCAGCAGCTTGGGCGGTTCGGTCGACACCGGGGAGCTGTTTTTT. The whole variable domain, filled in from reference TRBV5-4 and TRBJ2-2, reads ETGVTQSPTHLIKTRGQQVTLRCSSQSGHNTVSWYQQALGQGPQFIFQYYREEENGRGNFPPRFSGLQFPNYSSELNVNALELDDSALYLCASSLGGSVDTGELFFGEGSRLTVL.